The 28 T cell receptor beta chains given below trace back to one sample, sequenced in a study of T cell changes during pregnancy in multiple sclerosis. The table came from immunoSEQ multiplex PCR; TCRdb's copy has only in-frame clones and leaves some out. The data show more than 35,000 clones, 85% to 90% seen once. The input for sequencing was CD4+ T cells from peripheral blood mononuclear cells, taken in the second trimester of pregnancy. These receptor sequences come from a female donor with multiple sclerosis, enrolled in a pregnancy study.

The chain recombines TRBV28 with TRBJ1-1, with TRBD1 matching over 8 bases. The CDR3 is 15 amino acids. J was trimmed by 5 bases and V by 6 bases; bases with no gene match: 11. Germline V CDR1 and CDR2: MDHEN, SYDVKM. The CDR3 is CASSIWGQAITEAFF. DNA of the CDR3: TGTGCCAGCAGCATCTGGGGACAGGCGATAACTGAAGCTTTCTTT.

V is TRBV6-6 and J is TRBJ2-3, with D unclear. In germline, CDR1 is MNHNY, CDR2 SVGAGI (reference sequence). Deletions cut 5 bases from V and 3 bases from J, with 3 bases between. This CDR3 region has 11 residues. CDR3 amino acids: CASSITDTQYF. CDR3 bases: TGTGCCAGCAGTATAACAGATACGCAGTATTTT.

The chain links TRBV19 to TRBJ1-2; D not certain. CDR1 LNHDA and CDR2 SQIVND come from the germline V gene (reference sequence). V was pared by 3 bases and J by 4 bases, with 6 bases between. The CDR3 loop spans 12 amino acids. The CDR3 nucleotides are TGTGCCAGTAGTATTCTCGGCTATGGCTACACCTTC. It codes for CASSILGYGYTF.

The V call is TRBV20-1, the J call TRBJ1-1; 7 bases align to TRBD1. The length of the CDR3 is 11 residues. In germline, CDR1 is DFQATT, CDR2 SNEGSKA (reference sequence). V lost 1 base, J lost 8 bases, and 1 base stayed unmatched. The CDR3 region has the DNA TGCAGTGCTAGAGGCAGGGGGGAAGCTTTCTTT. Amino acids: CSARGRGEAFF.

The chain employs TRBV15 and TRBJ2-7, with 9 bases matching TRBD1. The CDR3 loop spans 16 amino acids. The germline V gene has CDR1 LNHNV and CDR2 YYDKDF (reference sequence). V dropped 0 bases and J dropped 2; count of bases not matched to a gene: 5. DNA for the CDR3: TGTGCCACCAGCAGAGAGGGGACAGGGCCCCCCTACGAGCAGTACTTC. Its translation: CATSREGTGPPYEQYF.

This chain joins TRBV5-1 and TRBJ2-1; a possible D gene is TRBD2 (6 bases). Germline CDR1 SGHRS, CDR2 YFSETQ. This CDR3 comprises 13 residues. Trimming stripped 0 bases from V and 5 bases from J, with 6 bases between. CDR3 sequence: CASSLGTNNEQFF. The CDR3 DNA reads as TGCGCCAGCAGCTTGGGGACTAACAATGAGCAGTTCTTC.

The V call is TRBV7-2, the J call TRBJ2-1; perhaps TRBD1 as D (5 bases). This CDR3 comprises 18 residues. Between the trimmed V and J ends, which lost 4 bases and 5 bases, there was a span of 24 bases. From germline, CDR1 is SGHTA and CDR2 FQGNSA. The CDR3 here is CASSSTNVGVRLNNEQFF. CDR3 bases: TGTGCCAGCAGCTCCACAAACGTAGGGGTAAGGTTAAACAATGAGCAGTTCTTC.

V usage is TRBV28 and J usage is TRBJ2-2; no clear D gene. Germline CDR1 and CDR2: MDHEN and SYDVKM. This CDR3 spans 13 amino acids. Trimming left V 3 bases short and J 6 bases short, with 8 bases between. The CDR3 DNA reads TGTGCCAGCAGTTTGGTTAGCCCCGGGGAGCTGTTTTTT. Its translation is CASSLVSPGELFF.

This sequence joins TRBV30 and TRBJ1-2; no firm D call. CDR1 and CDR2 from the germline V gene are GTSNPN and SVGIG (reference sequence). V gave up 0 bases and J gave up 13 bases, with 15 bases separating them. CDR3 size: 12 residues. The CDR3 nucleotides read TGTGCCTGGAGTGTACGAGGGCAGAGCGGCACCTTC. Translation: CAWSVRGQSGTF.

The chain uses TRBV13 and TRBJ2-3, with TRBD2 matching 11 bases. Losses at the gene ends were 5 bases for V and 5 bases for J; bases not matched to a gene: 6. The CDR3 sequence is 15 residues long. The germline CDR1 and CDR2 sequences are PRHDT and FYEKMQ (reference sequence). The CDR3 DNA reads TGTGCCAGCAGCACTTCTAGCGGGAGGCAAGATACGCAGTATTTT. Protein: CASSTSSGRQDTQYF.

There are a few counts of this clone. The chain is built from TRBV6-5 and TRBJ2-7, with TRBD2 identical over 9 bases. V dropped 2 bases and J dropped 3; count of bases not matched to a gene: 5. In germline, CDR1 is MNHEY, CDR2 SVGAGI. CDR3 size: 15 residues. CDR3 amino acids: CASSYGSGSFYEQYF. The CDR3 nucleotides are TGTGCCAGCAGTTACGGTAGCGGGAGTTTCTACGAGCAGTACTTC.

The V gene is TRBV9, the J gene TRBJ2-1, with 9 bases identical to TRBD1. The germline V gene encodes CDR1 SGDLS and CDR2 YYNGEE. CDR3 size: 15 residues. The V and J ends lost 4 bases and 10 bases, in that order; junction bases with no gene match: 12. This CDR3 reads CASSKGTGQGVEQFF. As DNA, the CDR3 is TGTGCCAGCAGCAAAGGGACGGGACAGGGCGTCGAGCAGTTCTTC.

This chain links TRBV6-5 with TRBJ2-6; D unresolved. From germline, CDR1 is MNHEY and CDR2 SVGAGI. CDR3 size: 15 residues. Trimming cost V 4 bases and J 1 base, with 8 bases left between them. This chain's CDR3 is CASSFTASGANVLTF. CDR3 in DNA: TGTGCCAGCAGTTTCACCGCGTCTGGGGCCAACGTCCTGACTTTC.

V usage is TRBV11-3 and J usage is TRBJ2-1; D is unclear. Trimming removed 5 bases from V and 8 bases from J, with 10 bases in between. This CDR3 spans 12 amino acids. The germline gives CDR1 SGHNT, CDR2 YENEEA. CDR3 amino acids: CASSEEYDEQFF. The CDR3 DNA is TGTGCCAGCAGCGAGGAGTACGATGAGCAGTTCTTC.

V usage is TRBV5-1 and J usage is TRBJ1-2; possible D gene TRBD1, 6 bases. The germline V and J ends were trimmed by 4 bases and 8 bases, with 12 bases remaining between them. This CDR3 region has 12 residues. The V gene's germline CDR1 is SGHRS and CDR2 YFSETQ. The chain's CDR3 is CASSQTGGGYTF. In DNA, the CDR3 is TGCGCCAGCAGCCAGACAGGAGGCGGCTACACCTTC.

J is TRBJ2-7 and V is TRBV19; 11 nucleotides align to TRBD2. V lost 7 bases to trimming and J lost 0 bases; unmatched junction nucleotides: 5. Germline V gene data show CDR1 as LNHDA and CDR2 as SQIVND (reference sequence). The CDR3 extends over 15 amino acids. CDR3 protein: CASTVGTSGSYEQYF. CDR3 nucleotide sequence: TGTGCCAGTACCGTTGGGACTAGCGGCTCCTACGAGCAGTACTTC.

V is TRBV7-2 and J is TRBJ2-3, with 7 bases identical to TRBD2. This CDR3 region has 16 residues. Germline CDR1 and CDR2: SGHTA and FQGNSA. With V trimmed by 5 bases and J by 6 bases, 14 bases remained unmatched. The CDR3 region is CASSGNGAGELDTQYF. CDR3 bases: TGTGCCAGCAGCGGAAACGGGGCGGGAGAATTGGATACGCAGTATTTT.

The chain recombines TRBV10-3 with TRBJ2-5; weak D call: TRBD2 (5 bases). Germline V lookup: CDR1 ENHRY, CDR2 SYGVKD. V was shortened by 5 bases and J by 3 bases, with 10 bases between the two germline ends. The CDR3 has 13 residues. The CDR3 DNA reads TGTGCCATCAGTAGAGGGCAGGAAGAGACCCAGTACTTC. Translating it yields CAISRGQEETQYF.

The genes are TRBV10-3 and TRBJ1-3, with D possibly TRBD1 on 5 matching bases. There are 14 residues in the CDR3. In germline, CDR1 is ENHRY, CDR2 SYGVKD. V was clipped by 7 bases and J by 4 bases, with 14 bases between them. The CDR3 sequence is CAIKTATDGNTIYF. As DNA, the CDR3 is TGTGCCATCAAGACAGCTACGGACGGAAACACCATATATTTT.

This chain joins TRBV19 and TRBJ2-2, with TRBD2 identical over 10 bases. V gave up 6 bases and J gave up 6 bases; unmatched junction bases: 13. Germline lookup yields CDR1 LNHDA and CDR2 SQIVND (reference sequence). CDR3 length: 17 amino acids. The CDR3 sequence: CASSQGRVAGGPGELFF. CDR3 nucleotide sequence: TGTGCCAGTAGCCAGGGAAGGGTAGCGGGAGGTCCCGGGGAGCTGTTTTTT.

The rearrangement joins TRBV29-1 to TRBJ2-7; TRBD1 aligns across 8 bases. The V segment lost 6 bases and the J segment 1 base; nucleotides outside the gene matches: 8. This CDR3 has 14 residues. The germline V gene encodes CDR1 SQVTM and CDR2 ANQGSEA. The DNA for the CDR3 is TGCAGCGTGGCGGACAGGGAAGGATCCTACGAGCAGTACTTC. Amino acids: CSVADREGSYEQYF.

This chain connects TRBV10-3 to TRBJ2-3; 7 bases fit TRBD1. J lost 2 bases, V lost 10 bases, and 6 bases had no gene match. Germline V lookup: CDR1 ENHRY, CDR2 SYGVKD. The CDR3 covers 13 residues. The CDR3 reads CATKDRNTDTQYF. The CDR3 DNA reads as TGTGCCACCAAGGACAGGAACACAGATACGCAGTATTTT.

This clone turned up a few times. The V call is TRBV6-5, the J call TRBJ2-7; weak D call: TRBD1 (6 bases). CDR3 size: 15 residues. Germline V gives CDR1 MNHEY, CDR2 SVGAGI. The CDR3 region has the DNA TGTGCAGCCGGAAAAACACAGGGTTCGTCCTACGAGCAGTACTTC. Protein: CAAGKTQGSSYEQYF.

The chain is built from TRBV27 and TRBJ2-1; D is possibly TRBD2 (5 bases). Trimming took 5 bases from V and 11 from J, leaving 13 bases between them. The CDR3 runs to 12 residues. Germline loops: CDR1 MNHEY, CDR2 SMNVEV (reference sequence). Here the CDR3 reads CASSVIRGKQFF. The CDR3 DNA sequence: TGTGCCAGCAGTGTTATACGAGGGAAGCAGTTCTTC.

This clone occurred a few times. The chain's CDR3 is CSVVRDTEAFF. In DNA form, the CDR3 reads TGCAGCGTTGTCAGGGACACTGAAGCTTTCTTT. This chain links TRBV29-1 with TRBJ1-1; TRBD1 might be the D (5 bases). This CDR3 contains 11 residues. Per germline, CDR1 SQVTM and CDR2 ANQGSEA. The V end was cut by 4 bases, the J end by 3 bases, with 6 bases between.

The V call is TRBV6-6, the J call TRBJ1-2, with D perhaps matching TRBD1 (5 bases). V lost 7 bases and J lost 5, with 11 bases in between. This CDR3 has 12 amino acids. The germline gives CDR1 MNHNY, CDR2 SVGAGI (reference sequence). CDR3 DNA: TGTGCCAGCAACTTGGACACGTATGGCTACACCTTC. Translating it yields CASNLDTYGYTF.

A few counts support this clone. The CDR3 DNA reads as TGTGCCAGCAGTTCGGCCAACAGGGCCCAGACCCAGTACTTC. It specifies CASSSANRAQTQYF. The chain has TRBV27 and TRBJ2-5; maybe TRBD1 (6 bases). Germline assignment: CDR1 MNHEY and CDR2 SMNVEV (reference sequence). This CDR3 region has 14 residues. The V and J ends lost 4 bases and 6 bases respectively, with 15 bases between them.

The V gene is TRBV6-5, the J gene TRBJ1-2; 7 bases are shared with TRBD1. From germline, CDR1 is MNHEY and CDR2 SVGAGI. V was pared by 6 bases and J by 7 bases, with 8 bases of the junction left unmatched. There are 13 residues in the CDR3. The CDR3 nucleotides are TGTGCCAGCAGCTTAAGACAGGGTCGTGGCTACACCTTC. It encodes CASSLRQGRGYTF.